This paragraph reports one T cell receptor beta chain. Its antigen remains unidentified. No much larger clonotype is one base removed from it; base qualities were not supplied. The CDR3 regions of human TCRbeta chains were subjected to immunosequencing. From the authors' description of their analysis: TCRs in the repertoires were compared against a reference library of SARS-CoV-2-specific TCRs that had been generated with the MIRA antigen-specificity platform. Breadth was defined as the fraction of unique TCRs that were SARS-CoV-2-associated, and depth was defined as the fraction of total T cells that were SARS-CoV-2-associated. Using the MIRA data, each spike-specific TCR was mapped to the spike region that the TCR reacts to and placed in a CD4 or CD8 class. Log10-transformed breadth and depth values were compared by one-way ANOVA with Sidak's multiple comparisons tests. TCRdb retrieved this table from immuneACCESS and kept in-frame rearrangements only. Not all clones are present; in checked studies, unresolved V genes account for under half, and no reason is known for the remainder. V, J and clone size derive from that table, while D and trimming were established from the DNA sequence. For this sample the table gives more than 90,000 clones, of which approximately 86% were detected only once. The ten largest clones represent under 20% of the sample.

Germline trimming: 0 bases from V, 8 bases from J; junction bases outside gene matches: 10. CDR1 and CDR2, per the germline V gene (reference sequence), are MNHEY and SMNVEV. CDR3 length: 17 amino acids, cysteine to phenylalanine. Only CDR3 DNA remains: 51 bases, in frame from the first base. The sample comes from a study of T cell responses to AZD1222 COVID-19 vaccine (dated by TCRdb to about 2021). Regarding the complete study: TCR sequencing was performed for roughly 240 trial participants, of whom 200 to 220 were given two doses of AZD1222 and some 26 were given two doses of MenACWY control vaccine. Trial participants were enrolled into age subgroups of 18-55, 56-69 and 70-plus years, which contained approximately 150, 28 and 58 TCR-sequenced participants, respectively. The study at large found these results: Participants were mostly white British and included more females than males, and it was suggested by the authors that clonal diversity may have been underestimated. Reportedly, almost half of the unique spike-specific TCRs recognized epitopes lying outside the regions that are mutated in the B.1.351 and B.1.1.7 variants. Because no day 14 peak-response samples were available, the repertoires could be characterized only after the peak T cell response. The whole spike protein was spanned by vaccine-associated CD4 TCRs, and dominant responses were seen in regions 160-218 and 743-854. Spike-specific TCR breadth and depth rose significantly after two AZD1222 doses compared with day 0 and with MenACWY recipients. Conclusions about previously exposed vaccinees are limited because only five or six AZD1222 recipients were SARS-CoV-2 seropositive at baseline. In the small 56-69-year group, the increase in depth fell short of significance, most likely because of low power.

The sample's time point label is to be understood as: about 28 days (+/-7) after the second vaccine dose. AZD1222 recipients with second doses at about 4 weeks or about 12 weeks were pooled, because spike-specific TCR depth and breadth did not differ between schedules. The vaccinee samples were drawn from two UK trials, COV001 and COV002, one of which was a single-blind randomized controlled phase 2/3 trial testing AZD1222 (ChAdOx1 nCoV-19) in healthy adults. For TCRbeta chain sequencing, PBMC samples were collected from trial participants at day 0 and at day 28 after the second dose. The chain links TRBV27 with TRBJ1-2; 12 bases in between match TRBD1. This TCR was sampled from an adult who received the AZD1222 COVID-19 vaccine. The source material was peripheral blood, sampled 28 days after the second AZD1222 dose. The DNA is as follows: TGTGCCAGCAGTTTATCCCCCCTGGGACAGGGGGCGGGAGGCTACACCTTC. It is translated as CASSLSPLGQGAGGYTF.